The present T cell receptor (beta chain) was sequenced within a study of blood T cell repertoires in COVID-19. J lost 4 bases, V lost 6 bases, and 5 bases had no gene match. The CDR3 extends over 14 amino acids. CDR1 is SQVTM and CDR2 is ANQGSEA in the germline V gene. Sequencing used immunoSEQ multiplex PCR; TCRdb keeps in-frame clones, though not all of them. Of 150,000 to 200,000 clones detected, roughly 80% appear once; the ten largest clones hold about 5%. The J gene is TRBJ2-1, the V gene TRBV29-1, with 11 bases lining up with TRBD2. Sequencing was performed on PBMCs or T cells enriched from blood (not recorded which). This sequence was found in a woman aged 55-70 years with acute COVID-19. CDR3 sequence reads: CSVVPSGGYNEQFF. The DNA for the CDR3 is TGCAGCGTAGTACCTAGCGGGGGGTACAATGAGCAGTTCTTC.